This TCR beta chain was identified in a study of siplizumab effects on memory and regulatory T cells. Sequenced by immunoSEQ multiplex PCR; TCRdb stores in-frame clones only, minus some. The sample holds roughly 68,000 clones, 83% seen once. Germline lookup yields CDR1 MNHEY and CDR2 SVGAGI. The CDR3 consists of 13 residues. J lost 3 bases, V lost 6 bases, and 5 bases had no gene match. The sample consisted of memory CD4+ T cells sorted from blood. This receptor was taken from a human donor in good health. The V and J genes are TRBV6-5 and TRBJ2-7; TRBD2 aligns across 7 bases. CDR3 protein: CASRSSGNYEQYF. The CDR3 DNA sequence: TGTGCCAGCAGGTCGAGCGGGAACTACGAGCAGTACTTC.